The T cell receptor (beta chain) under discussion was sequenced for a study of blood T cell repertoires in COVID-19. Background on the study: Samples of COVID-19 (acute and convalescent) were obtained from the United States, Italy and Spain. The cDNA or gDNA used as material had been derived from T cells, B-cell-depleted T cells, or PBMCs.

The germline gives CDR1 SNHLY, CDR2 FYNNEI. CDR3 length equals 15 residues. The V gene lost 2 bases and the J gene lost 2 bases, with 13 bases spanning the gap. As handled by the study authors: Quantification of nucleated cells was approximated via reference gene primer amplification. The assay was immunoSEQ multiplex PCR, and TCRdb's table has in-frame clones only and misses some. The V and J calls and clone size are taken from that table; D and trimming were inferred from the DNA. The sample holds 120,000 to 150,000 clones, around four fifths seen once. V usage is TRBV2 and J usage is TRBJ2-7; D is perhaps TRBD2 (7 bases). This TCR was sampled from a human donor in a cohort sampled during active COVID-19. The sample comprised peripheral blood. CDR3 loop: CASSERGGGAYEQYF. The CDR3 DNA follows: TGTGCCAGCAGTGAAAGGGGAGGGGGAGCCTACGAGCAGTACTTC.